This TCR beta chain was sequenced in a study of PD-1 blockade in classical Hodgkin lymphoma. Study-level points and caveats: Relative to healthy donors, newly diagnosed patients reportedly had lower baseline TCR diversity, which was reported as lower still in relapsed/refractory patients. The repertoire differences lack a defined cause, possibly disease activity or prior therapy. Complete responders' baseline diversity resembled that of newly diagnosed patients.

Autologous stem cell transplantation was followed by relapse in every patient, and brentuximab vedotin exposure varied. TCRdb keeps only in-frame clones here, not all; method: immunoSEQ multiplex PCR. The sample consists of 90,000 to 100,000 clones, roughly 76% of them appearing once. Of note for this clone: Its specificity is not known.

CDR3 length equals 14 residues. Germline assignment: CDR1 WSHSY and CDR2 SAAADI. The sequencing here drew on peripheral blood mononuclear cells (PBMCs), taken before the second cycle of nivolumab. The gene calls are TRBV10-2 and TRBJ2-7; 8 bases fit TRBD2. The sequence was collected from a human donor with classical Hodgkin lymphoma. In DNA form, the CDR3 reads TGCGCTCGAAATAGGGCGGGAGGTTCCTACGAGCAGTACTTC. Residues: CARNRAGGSYEQYF.